Listed here are 30 T cell receptor beta chains from one sample, sequenced in a study of radiotherapy plus CTLA-4 blockade in lung cancer. The data were produced by immunoSEQ multiplex PCR, yet TCRdb's version contains in-frame clones alone and is incomplete. Of over 40,000 clones in the sample, approximately 85% were seen once. Here the sequenced sample was peripheral blood, taken from a patient treated with radiotherapy plus ipilimumab. The receptors shown here come from a human donor with non-small cell lung cancer who had stable disease on radiotherapy plus ipilimumab.

The chain carries TRBV25-1 and TRBJ1-1; weak D call: TRBD1 (5 bases). In germline, CDR1 is MGHDK, CDR2 SYGVNS. Trimming cost V 0 bases and J 0 bases, with 11 bases left between them. The CDR3 spans 16 residues. CDR3 region: CASSEYDSLMNTEAFF. For the CDR3, the DNA is TGTGCCAGCAGTGAATACGACAGTCTAATGAACACTGAAGCTTTCTTT.

This chain connects TRBV14 to TRBJ2-7, with 14 bases lining up with TRBD2. The ends lost 4 bases at V and 6 bases at J; junction bases unmatched: 8. There are 16 residues in the CDR3. The germline gives CDR1 SGHDN, CDR2 FVKESK. The CDR3 nucleotides read TGTGCCAGCAGCCCAATGGGACTAGCGGGAGTCTCCGAGCAGTACTTC. Its translation: CASSPMGLAGVSEQYF.

The chain uses TRBV5-3 and TRBJ2-1; 13 nucleotides align to TRBD2. TRBV5-3 is identified as an open reading frame with a role that is uncertain. The CDR3 totals 16 residues. Trimming removed 4 bases from V and 4 bases from J; junction bases left unmatched: 5. CDR3 loop: CARSLRTSGSYNEQFF. Here the CDR3 DNA reads TGTGCCAGAAGCCTCCGGACTAGCGGGAGTTACAATGAGCAGTTCTTC.

The genes are TRBV2 and TRBJ2-7; 9 nucleotides agree with TRBD1. V gave up 4 bases and J gave up 4 bases; unmatched junction bases: 5. CDR1 is SNHLY, CDR2 FYNNEI, per germline. The CDR3 contains 14 residues. The CDR3 region is CASSVDRGSYEQYF. Here the CDR3 DNA reads TGTGCCAGCAGTGTGGACAGGGGATCGTACGAGCAGTACTTC.

The chain is built from TRBV27 and TRBJ1-1; 7 bases agree with TRBD1. The CDR3 consists of 15 residues. Trimming at V came to 8 bases and at J to 1 base, leaving 10 bases not matched to a gene. Germline V gene sequence: CDR1 MNHEY, CDR2 SMNVEV (reference sequence). CDR3 DNA: TGTGCCAGCCCTAACCCCGGGACAGAGAACACTGAAGCTTTCTTT. Protein: CASPNPGTENTEAFF.

J is TRBJ1-5 and V is TRBV2; D remains unclear. Germline CDR1 and CDR2: SNHLY and FYNNEI. This CDR3 has 14 amino acids. V was clipped by 4 bases and J by 0 bases, with 7 bases between them. The CDR3 DNA reads TGTGCCAGCAGTGGCTATGGTAGCAATCAGCCCCAGCATTTT. Protein: CASSGYGSNQPQHF.

The chain uses TRBV11-3 and TRBJ2-1; D is unresolved. Looked up from germline, CDR1 is SGHNT and CDR2 is YENEEA. There are 13 residues in the CDR3. Trimming removed 5 bases at V and 7 bases at J, with 12 bases between. CDR3 sequence reads: CASSLREENEQFF. The CDR3, as DNA: TGTGCCAGCAGCCTACGCGAGGAGAATGAGCAGTTCTTC.

This clone turned up a few times. V gene TRBV5-4 combines with J gene TRBJ2-7, with a possible D match to TRBD1 (5 bases). Germline CDR1 is SGHNT and CDR2 is YYREEE (reference sequence). There are 12 residues in the CDR3. V lost 4 bases and J 3 bases, leaving 8 bases between the germline ends. CDR3 coding DNA: TGTGCCAGCAGCGCCGACAGCTACGAGCAGTACTTC. It codes for CASSADSYEQYF.

The rearrangement joins TRBV28 to TRBJ1-2, with 7 bases aligning to TRBD1. The junction had 6 bases not matched to a gene; V was cut back by 3 bases and J by 5 bases. This CDR3 has 14 amino acids. Germline V gene lookup returns CDR1 MDHEN and CDR2 SYDVKM. The CDR3 DNA is TGTGCCAGCAGTTTTGAGGGGGCTAGGTATGGCTACACCTTC. Translating gives CASSFEGARYGYTF.

V is TRBV6-1 and J is TRBJ2-3, with D possibly TRBD2 on 6 matching bases. The V gene lost 2 bases and the J gene lost 4 bases, with 7 bases spanning the gap. This CDR3 has 13 residues. The germline V gene has CDR1 MNHNS and CDR2 SASEGT. CDR3 bases: TGTGCCAGCAGTGAATGGGGGGCAGATACGCAGTATTTT. Encoded protein: CASSEWGADTQYF.

V is TRBV4-2 and J is TRBJ2-7; 8 bases fit TRBD1. After removal of 4 bases from V and 3 bases from J, the junction contained 5 bases not matched to a gene. In germline, CDR1 is LGHNA, CDR2 YNFKEQ. CDR3 length: 14 residues. CDR3 in DNA: TGTGCCAGCAGCCCTGGACAGGGAGACTACGAGCAGTACTTC. This translates into CASSPGQGDYEQYF.

The CDR3 nucleotides read TGTGCCAGCAACGGAGGCACAGATACGCAGTATTTT. Residues: CASNGGTDTQYF. This sequence joins TRBV14 and TRBJ2-3, with D hard to call. The CDR3 sequence is 12 residues long. V lost 7 bases, J lost 1 base, and 6 bases lay in between. Germline loops: CDR1 SGHDN, CDR2 FVKESK.

The genes are TRBV5-6 and TRBJ2-1; D unclear. CDR3 size: 14 residues. V lost 0 bases to trimming and J lost 12 bases, with 16 bases between them. Germline V lookup: CDR1 SGHDT, CDR2 YYEEEE. The CDR3 nucleotides are TGTGCCAGCAGCTTGGGTTCTGAGGTAATGCGGCAGTTCTTC. Protein: CASSLGSEVMRQFF.

The chain recombines TRBV30 with TRBJ1-5; 12 bases fit TRBD1. Germline V gene lookup returns CDR1 GTSNPN and CDR2 SVGIG (reference sequence). The CDR3 extends over 14 amino acids. The trim removed 3 bases at V and 6 bases at J, leaving 3 bases unmatched. As DNA, the CDR3 is TGTGCCTGGAGGGGACAGGGGGCTGTTCAGCCCCAGCATTTT. Translating gives CAWRGQGAVQPQHF.

Turning to this clone: Sequence at one end of the junction differs from germline and may be a read error. J is TRBJ2-7 and V is TRBV28, with TRBD1 identical over 7 bases. CDR1 and CDR2 (germline): MDHEN, SYDVKM. The CDR3 consists of 11 residues. The CDR3 here is CASSLQGIRFF. CDR3 DNA: TGTGCCAGCAGTCTACAGGGGATTCGTTTCTTC. Drawing the rest from reference TRBV28 and TRBJ2-7, the complete variable domain is DVKVTQSSRYLVKRTGEKVFLECVQDMDHENMFWYRQDPGLGLRLIYFSYDVKMKEKGDIPEGYSVSREKKERFSLILESASTNQTSMYLCASSLQGIRFFGPGTRLTVT.

The chain employs TRBV7-2 and TRBJ2-3; D unclear. This CDR3 spans 11 amino acids. Germline loops: CDR1 SGHTA, CDR2 FQGNSA. V dropped 8 bases and J dropped 11 bases, with 14 bases sitting between them. Here the CDR3 reads CASGSGRVQYF. The DNA of the CDR3 is TGTGCCAGCGGGTCCGGTCGGGTGCAGTATTTT.

The chain links TRBV6-5 to TRBJ2-7; tentative D call: TRBD2 (5 bases). Trimming removed 0 bases from V and 2 bases from J, with 5 bases in between. This CDR3 has 13 residues. The germline gives CDR1 MNHEY, CDR2 SVGAGI. The CDR3 nucleotides are TGTGCCAGCAGTTACTCGAGGGCCTACGAGCAGTACTTC. Translating it yields CASSYSRAYEQYF.

The J gene is TRBJ2-7, the V gene TRBV5-1, with D possibly matching TRBD2 (6 bases). CDR3 size: 15 residues. With 4 bases removed from V and 7 bases from J, the gap between germline ends came to 21 bases. Per the germline V gene, CDR1 is SGHRS and CDR2 is YFSETQ. CDR3 sequence: CASSRSGLPEGEQYF. CDR3 bases: TGCGCCAGCAGCCGATCGGGACTCCCTGAAGGAGAGCAGTACTTC.

V and J are TRBV6-5 and TRBJ1-1, with a tentative D call TRBD1 (5 bases). CDR1 is MNHEY and CDR2 is SVGAGI in the germline V gene. This CDR3 has 14 residues. V was shortened by 6 bases and J by 1 base, with 12 bases between the two germline ends. Here the CDR3 reads CASSRGDRNTEAFF. The CDR3 DNA follows: TGTGCCAGCAGCCGCGGTGACAGGAACACTGAAGCTTTCTTT.

The CDR3 DNA reads as TGTGCCAGAAGCTTTGACCTAGCGGGAGTCGGAGGGAGCGAGCAGTACTTC. This sequence encodes CARSFDLAGVGGSEQYF. V and J are TRBV5-3 and TRBJ2-7; 10 bases map to TRBD2. TRBV5-3 is designated an ORF whose function remains uncertain. Trimming took 2 bases from V and 6 from J; bases not matched to a gene: 14. The CDR3 runs to 17 residues.

The CDR3 DNA sequence: TGTGCCAGCTCACCAGCGGGTATGAACACTGAAGCTTTCTTT. This codes for CASSPAGMNTEAFF. This chain connects TRBV18 to TRBJ1-1; no definite D call. The CDR3 loop spans 14 amino acids. Germline lookup yields CDR1 KGHSH and CDR2 LQKENI. Trimming left V 2 bases short and J 0 bases short, with 7 bases between.

This clone has only one observation. The chain employs TRBV5-1 and TRBJ2-4, with 10 nucleotides matching TRBD2. V shed 2 bases and J 7 bases; nucleotides not matched to a gene: 6. Germline CDR1 SGHRS, CDR2 YFSETQ. This CDR3 spans 15 amino acids. This chain's CDR3 is CASSLGTSDGNIQYF. The CDR3 coding sequence is TGCGCCAGCAGCTTAGGGACTAGCGATGGGAACATTCAGTACTTC.

The chain combines TRBV19 with TRBJ1-5, with D unclear. With 4 bases removed from V and 5 bases from J, the gap between germline ends came to 6 bases. Germline CDR1 reads LNHDA; CDR2 reads SQIVND (reference sequence). The length of the CDR3 is 12 residues. The CDR3: CASSSGDQPQHF. In nucleotides, the CDR3 is TGTGCCAGTAGTAGCGGGGATCAGCCCCAGCATTTT.

The rearrangement links TRBV21-1 to TRBJ2-2; the table assigns TRBD2, which was not confirmed against the DNA. TRBV21-1 is an annotated pseudogene. CDR3 length: 16 amino acids. The CDR3 DNA is TGTGCCAGCAAGGGGACTAGCGGGCGGGACACCGGGGAGCTGTTTTTT. Its protein is CASKGTSGRDTGELFF.

The chain has TRBV29-1 and TRBJ2-7; 9 bases map to TRBD2. The CDR3 runs to 14 residues. In germline, CDR1 is SQVTM, CDR2 ANQGSEA. The junction had 10 bases not matched to a gene; V was cut back by 7 bases and J by 3 bases. This CDR3 reads CSALGLAGLYEQYF. DNA for the CDR3: TGCAGCGCATTGGGGCTAGCGGGGCTCTACGAGCAGTACTTC.

The chain couples TRBV9 to TRBJ2-3; 10 bases are a match to TRBD2. This CDR3 is built from 15 residues. The V and J ends lost 0 bases and 7 bases, in that order; junction bases with no gene match: 5. CDR1 and CDR2 (germline): SGDLS, YYNGEE. CDR3 residues: CASSVGGTSANTQYF. In DNA form, the CDR3 reads TGTGCCAGCAGCGTAGGGGGGACTAGCGCAAATACGCAGTATTTT.

The chain couples TRBV19 to TRBJ2-1; D may be TRBD1 (5 bases). Trimming took 3 bases from V and 4 from J, leaving 13 bases between them. This CDR3 spans 15 amino acids. Germline CDR1 and CDR2: LNHDA and SQIVND (reference sequence). The DNA for the CDR3 is TGTGCCAGTAGTATGGGGCAGCTTTCATACAATGAGCAGTTCTTC. This sequence encodes CASSMGQLSYNEQFF. Supplemented by reference TRBV19 and TRBJ2-1, the full variable domain reads DGGITQSPKYLFRKEGQNVTLSCEQNLNHDAMYWYRQDPGQGLRLIYYSQIVNDFQKGDIAEGYSVSREKKESFPLTVTSAQKNPTAFYLCASSMGQLSYNEQFFGPGTRLTVL.

The chain combines TRBV28 with TRBJ2-3, with 13 positions matching TRBD2. The CDR3 has 15 residues. J was trimmed by 2 bases and V by 8 bases; bases with no gene match: 4. Germline CDR1 and CDR2: MDHEN and SYDVKM. The CDR3 bases are TGTGCCAGCCTAGGGACTAGCGGGAACACAGATACGCAGTATTTT. It codes for CASLGTSGNTDTQYF.

The CDR3 sequence: CAISGTGRSGGYTF. In DNA form, the CDR3 reads TGTGCCATCAGTGGGACAGGGAGGTCGGGAGGCTACACCTTC. The chain links TRBV10-3 to TRBJ1-2, with 8 bases fitting TRBD1. Germline V CDR1 and CDR2: ENHRY, SYGVKD. The CDR3 covers 14 residues. After removal of 4 bases from V and 8 bases from J, the junction contained 9 bases not matched to a gene.

The V and J genes are TRBV10-3 and TRBJ1-3; the D is unclear. The CDR3 is 14 residues long. Germline lookup yields CDR1 ENHRY and CDR2 SYGVKD. The V end was cut by 4 bases, the J end by 3 bases, with 10 bases between. This CDR3 is CAISVGSGGNTIYF. The CDR3 DNA reads as TGTGCCATCAGTGTGGGGAGCGGTGGAAACACCATATATTTT.